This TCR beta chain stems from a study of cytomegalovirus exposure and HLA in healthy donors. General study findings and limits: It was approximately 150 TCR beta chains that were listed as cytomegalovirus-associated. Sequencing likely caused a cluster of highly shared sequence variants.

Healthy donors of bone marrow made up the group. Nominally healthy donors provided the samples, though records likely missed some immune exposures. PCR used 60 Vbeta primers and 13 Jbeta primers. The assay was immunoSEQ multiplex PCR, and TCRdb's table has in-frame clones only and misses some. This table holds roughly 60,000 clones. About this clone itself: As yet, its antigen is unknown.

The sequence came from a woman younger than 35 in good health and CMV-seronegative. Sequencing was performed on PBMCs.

This CDR3 reads CASSFASFYEQYF. CDR3 DNA sequence: TGTGCCAGCAGTTTTGCTAGTTTCTACGAGCAGTACTTC. This rearrangement joins TRBV28 to TRBJ2-7, with unresolved D. The CDR3 runs 13 residues. Germline CDR1 is MDHEN and CDR2 is SYDVKM. Between the trimmed V and J ends, which lost 3 bases and 3 bases, there was a span of 9 bases.